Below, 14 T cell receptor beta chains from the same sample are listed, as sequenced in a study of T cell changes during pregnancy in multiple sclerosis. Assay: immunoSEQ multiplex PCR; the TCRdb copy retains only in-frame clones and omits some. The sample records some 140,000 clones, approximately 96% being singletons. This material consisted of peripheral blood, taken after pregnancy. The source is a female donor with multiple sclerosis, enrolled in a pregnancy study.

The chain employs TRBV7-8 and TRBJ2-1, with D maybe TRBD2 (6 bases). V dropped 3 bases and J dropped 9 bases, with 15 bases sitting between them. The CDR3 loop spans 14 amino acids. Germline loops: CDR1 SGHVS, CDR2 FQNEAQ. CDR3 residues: CASSLAGSGGEQFF. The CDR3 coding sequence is TGTGCCAGCAGCTTGGCCGGGAGTGGCGGTGAGCAGTTCTTC.

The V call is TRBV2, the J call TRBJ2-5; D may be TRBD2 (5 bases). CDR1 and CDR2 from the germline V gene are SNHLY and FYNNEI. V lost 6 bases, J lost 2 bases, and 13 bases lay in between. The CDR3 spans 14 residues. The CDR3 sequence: CASRAQSGQETQYF. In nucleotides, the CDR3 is TGTGCCAGCAGGGCTCAGAGCGGTCAAGAGACCCAGTACTTC.

The CDR3 sequence: CASRLQGAGNEKLFF. The CDR3 nucleotides read TGTGCCAGCAGACTACAGGGGGCTGGTAATGAAAAACTGTTTTTT. The chain couples TRBV27 to TRBJ1-4, with 9 bases that match TRBD1. Germline V lookup: CDR1 MNHEY, CDR2 SMNVEV (reference sequence). The V and J ends lost 6 bases and 4 bases, in that order; junction bases with no gene match: 6. The CDR3 sequence is 15 residues long.

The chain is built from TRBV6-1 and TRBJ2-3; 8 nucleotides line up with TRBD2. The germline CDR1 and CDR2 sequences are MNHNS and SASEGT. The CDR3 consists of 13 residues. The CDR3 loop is CASGAGPTDTQYF. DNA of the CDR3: TGTGCTAGCGGGGCGGGACCCACAGATACGCAGTATTTT.

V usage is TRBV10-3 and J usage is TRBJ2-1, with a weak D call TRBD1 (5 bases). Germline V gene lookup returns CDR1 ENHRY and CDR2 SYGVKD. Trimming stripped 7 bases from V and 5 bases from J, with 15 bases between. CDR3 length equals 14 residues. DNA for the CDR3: TGTGCCATCATGTCCAGGGCCTCTGACAATGAGCAGTTCTTC. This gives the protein CAIMSRASDNEQFF.

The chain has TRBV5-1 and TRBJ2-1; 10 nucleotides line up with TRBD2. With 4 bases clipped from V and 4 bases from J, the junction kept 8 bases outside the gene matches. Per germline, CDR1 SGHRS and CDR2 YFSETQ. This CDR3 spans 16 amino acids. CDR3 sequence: CASSLELAGLYNEQFF. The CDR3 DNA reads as TGCGCCAGCAGCCTTGAACTAGCGGGACTTTACAATGAGCAGTTCTTC.

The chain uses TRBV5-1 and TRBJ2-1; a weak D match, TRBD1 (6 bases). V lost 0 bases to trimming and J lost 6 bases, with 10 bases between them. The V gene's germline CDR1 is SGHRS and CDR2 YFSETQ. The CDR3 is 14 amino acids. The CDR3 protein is CASSLVLDSNEQFF. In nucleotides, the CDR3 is TGCGCCAGCAGCTTGGTCCTGGACAGCAATGAGCAGTTCTTC.

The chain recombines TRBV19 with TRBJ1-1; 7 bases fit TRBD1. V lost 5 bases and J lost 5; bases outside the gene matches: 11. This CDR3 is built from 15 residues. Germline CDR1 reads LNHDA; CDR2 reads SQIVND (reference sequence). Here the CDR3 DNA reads TGTGCCAGTAGTCTACCAGGGGGACGGATGACTGAAGCTTTCTTT. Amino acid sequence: CASSLPGGRMTEAFF.

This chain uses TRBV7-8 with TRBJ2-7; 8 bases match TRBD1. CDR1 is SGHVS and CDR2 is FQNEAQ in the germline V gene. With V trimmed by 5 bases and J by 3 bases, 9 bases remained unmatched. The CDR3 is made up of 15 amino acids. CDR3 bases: TGTGCCAGCAGCCGCGACAGGGGATACCTCTACGAGCAGTACTTC. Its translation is CASSRDRGYLYEQYF.

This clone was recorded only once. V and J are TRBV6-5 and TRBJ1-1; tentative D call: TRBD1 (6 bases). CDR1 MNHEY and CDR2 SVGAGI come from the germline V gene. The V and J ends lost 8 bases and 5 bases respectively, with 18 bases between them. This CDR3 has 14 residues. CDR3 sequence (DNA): TGTGCCAGCGAATCCATAAGCAGGGGTACTGAAGCTTTCTTT. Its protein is CASESISRGTEAFF.

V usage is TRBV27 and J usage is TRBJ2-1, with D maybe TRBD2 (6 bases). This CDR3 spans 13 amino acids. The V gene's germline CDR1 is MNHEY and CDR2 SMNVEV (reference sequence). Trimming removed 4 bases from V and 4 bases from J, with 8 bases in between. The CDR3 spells CASSSGLYNEQFF. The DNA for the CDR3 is TGTGCCAGCAGTTCGGGACTGTACAATGAGCAGTTCTTC.

The CDR3 spells CATRGVAGVGETQYF. The CDR3, as DNA: TGTGCCACCCGTGGGGTCGCGGGAGTAGGGGAGACCCAGTACTTC. J is TRBJ2-5 and V is TRBV11-2, with TRBD2 matching 7 bases. With 10 bases clipped from V and 5 bases from J, the junction kept 16 bases outside the gene matches. The V gene's germline CDR1 is SGHAT and CDR2 FQNNGV. CDR3 size: 15 residues.

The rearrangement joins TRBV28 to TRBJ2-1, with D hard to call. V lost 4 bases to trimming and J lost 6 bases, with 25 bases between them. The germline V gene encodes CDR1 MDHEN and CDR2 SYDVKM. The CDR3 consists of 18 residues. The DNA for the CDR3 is TGTGCCAGCAGTTCCTCCCCTTTTGCAGCGATAAACGTCAATGAGCAGTTCTTC. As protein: CASSSSPFAAINVNEQFF.

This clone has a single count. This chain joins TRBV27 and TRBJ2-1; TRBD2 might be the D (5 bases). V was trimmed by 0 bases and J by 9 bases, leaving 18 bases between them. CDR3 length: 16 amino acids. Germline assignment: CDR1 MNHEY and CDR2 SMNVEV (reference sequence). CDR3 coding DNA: TGTGCCAGCAGTTTATCTCATCTAGCCCGGTTGGGTGAGCAGTTCTTC. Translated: CASSLSHLARLGEQFF.